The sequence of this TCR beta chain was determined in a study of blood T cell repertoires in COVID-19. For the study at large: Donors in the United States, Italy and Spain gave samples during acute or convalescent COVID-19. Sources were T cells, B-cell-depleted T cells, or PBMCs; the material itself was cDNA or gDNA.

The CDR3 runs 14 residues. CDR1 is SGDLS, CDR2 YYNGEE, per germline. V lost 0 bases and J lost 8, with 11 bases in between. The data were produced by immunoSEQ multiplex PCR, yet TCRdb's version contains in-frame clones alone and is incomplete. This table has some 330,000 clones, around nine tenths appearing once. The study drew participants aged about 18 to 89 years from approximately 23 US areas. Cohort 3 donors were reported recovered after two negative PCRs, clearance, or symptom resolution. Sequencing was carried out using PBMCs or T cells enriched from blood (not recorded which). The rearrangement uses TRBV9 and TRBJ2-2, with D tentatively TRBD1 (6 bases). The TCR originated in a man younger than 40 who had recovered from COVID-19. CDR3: CASSVEQGPGELFF. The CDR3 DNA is TGTGCCAGCAGCGTAGAACAGGGTCCGGGGGAGCTGTTTTTT. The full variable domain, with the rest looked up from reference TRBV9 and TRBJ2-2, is DSGVTQTPKHLITATGQRVTLRCSPRSGDLSVYWYQQSLDQGLQFLIQYYNGEERAKGNILERFSAQQFPDLHSELNLSSLELGDSALYFCASSVEQGPGELFFGEGSRLTVL.